Described below is a single T cell receptor beta chain sequence and its context. Looked up from germline, CDR1 is SGHRS and CDR2 is YFSETQ. The V end was cut by 1 base, the J end by 2 bases, with 9 bases between. The CDR3 spans 15 residues. The sample originates from a study of blood T cell repertoires in COVID-19. Per the study methods: Estimation of nucleated cell counts relied on the amplification of reference gene primers. Repertoires were generated with immunoSEQ multiplex PCR, while TCRdb's copy carries only in-frame clones and drops some. Clone size and V and J calls were adopted from that table, with D and trimming inferred from the DNA. The sample carries over 200,000 clones, 75% to 90% recorded once.

The chain is built from TRBV5-1 and TRBJ2-2; D uncertain. This clonotype was sampled from a human donor in a cohort sampled during active COVID-19. The source material was peripheral blood. The CDR3 DNA is TGCGCCAGCAGCTTGAGAGGTACCAACACCGGGGAGCTGTTTTTT. It encodes CASSLRGTNTGELFF.